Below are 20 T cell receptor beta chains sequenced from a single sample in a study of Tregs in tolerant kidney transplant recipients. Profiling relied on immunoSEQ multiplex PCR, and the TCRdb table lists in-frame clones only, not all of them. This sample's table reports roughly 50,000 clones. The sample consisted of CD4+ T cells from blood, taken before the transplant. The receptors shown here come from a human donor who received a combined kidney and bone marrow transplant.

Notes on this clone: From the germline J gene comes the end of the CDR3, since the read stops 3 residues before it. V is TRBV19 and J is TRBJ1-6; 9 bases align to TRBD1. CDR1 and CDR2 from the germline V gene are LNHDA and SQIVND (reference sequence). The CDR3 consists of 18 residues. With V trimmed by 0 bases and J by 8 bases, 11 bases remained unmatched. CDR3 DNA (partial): TGTGCCAGTAGTATAGATGACGGACAGGGGTTTTTGCATTCACCC. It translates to CASSIDDGQGFLHSP. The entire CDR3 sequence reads CASSIDDGQGFLHSPLHF.

This CDR3 reads CSARVSYSGNTIYF. Partial CDR3 DNA: TGCAGTGCTAGAGTTTCCTACTCTGGAAACACC. This chain connects TRBV20-1 to TRBJ1-3; D gene ambiguous. The sequence runs out 3 residues before the end of the CDR3; the remainder is reconstructed from the germline J gene. The germline gives CDR1 DFQATT, CDR2 SNEGSKA (reference sequence). The V and J ends lost 1 base and 0 bases respectively, with 7 bases between them. The CDR3 is 14 residues long.

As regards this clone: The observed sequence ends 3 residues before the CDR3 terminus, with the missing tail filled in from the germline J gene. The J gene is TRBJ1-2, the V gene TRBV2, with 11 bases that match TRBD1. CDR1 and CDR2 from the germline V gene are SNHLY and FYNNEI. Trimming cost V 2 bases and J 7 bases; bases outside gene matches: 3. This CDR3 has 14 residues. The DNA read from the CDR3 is TGTGCCAGCAGTGAATCGGACAGGGGGCTTGGC. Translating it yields CASSESDRGLG. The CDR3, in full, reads CASSESDRGLGYTF.

CDR3 sequence reads: CASSFQSGFSEKLFF. The covered CDR3 bases are TGTGCCAGCAGTTTTCAGTCAGGGTTTAGTGAAAAA. The genes are TRBV28 and TRBJ1-4; weak D call: TRBD1 (5 bases). With the read ending 3 residues before the CDR3 end, the germline J gene is used to fill in that end. The CDR3 length is 15 residues. Germline lookup yields CDR1 MDHEN and CDR2 SYDVKM. The germline V and J ends were trimmed by 3 bases and 7 bases, with 15 bases remaining between them.

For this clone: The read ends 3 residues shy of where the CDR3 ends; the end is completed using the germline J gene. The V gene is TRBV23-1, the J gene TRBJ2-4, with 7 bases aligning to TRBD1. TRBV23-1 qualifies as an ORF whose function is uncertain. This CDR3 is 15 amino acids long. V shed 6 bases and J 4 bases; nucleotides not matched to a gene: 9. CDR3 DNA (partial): TGCGCCAGCAGAGCGACAGGGACCGTTAAAAACATT. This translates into CASRATGTVKNI. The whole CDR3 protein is CASRATGTVKNIQYF.

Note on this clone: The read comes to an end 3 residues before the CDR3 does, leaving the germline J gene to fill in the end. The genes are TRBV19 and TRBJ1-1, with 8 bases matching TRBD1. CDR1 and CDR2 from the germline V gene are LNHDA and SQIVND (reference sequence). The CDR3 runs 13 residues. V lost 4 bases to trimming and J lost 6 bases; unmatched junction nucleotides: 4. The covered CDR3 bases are TGTGCCAGTAGTACCGACAGGGGTGCTGAA. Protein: CASSTDRGAE. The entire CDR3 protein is CASSTDRGAEAFF.

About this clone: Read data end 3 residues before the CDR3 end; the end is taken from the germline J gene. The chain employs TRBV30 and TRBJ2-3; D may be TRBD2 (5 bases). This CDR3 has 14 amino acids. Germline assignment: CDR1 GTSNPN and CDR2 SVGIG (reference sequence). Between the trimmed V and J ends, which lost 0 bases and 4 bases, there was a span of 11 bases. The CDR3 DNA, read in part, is TGTGCCTGGAGTGTACTAGTCGGGCCAGATACG. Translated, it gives CAWSVLVGPDT. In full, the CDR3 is CAWSVLVGPDTQYF.

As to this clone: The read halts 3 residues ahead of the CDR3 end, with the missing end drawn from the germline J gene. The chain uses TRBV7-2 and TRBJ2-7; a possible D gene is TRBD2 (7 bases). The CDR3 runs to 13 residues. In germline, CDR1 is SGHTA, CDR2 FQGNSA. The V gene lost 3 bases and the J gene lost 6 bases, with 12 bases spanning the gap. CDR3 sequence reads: CASSLGGAAEQYF. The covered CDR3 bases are TGTGCCAGCAGCTTGGGGGGGGCAGCCGAG.

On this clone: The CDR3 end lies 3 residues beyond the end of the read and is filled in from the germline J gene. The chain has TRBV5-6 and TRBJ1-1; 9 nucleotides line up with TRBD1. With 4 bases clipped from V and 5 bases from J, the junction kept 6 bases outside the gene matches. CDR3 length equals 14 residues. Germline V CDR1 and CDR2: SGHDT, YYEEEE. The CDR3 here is CASSRDRVGTEAFF. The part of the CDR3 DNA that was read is TGTGCCAGCAGCCGGGACAGGGTTGGGACTGAA.

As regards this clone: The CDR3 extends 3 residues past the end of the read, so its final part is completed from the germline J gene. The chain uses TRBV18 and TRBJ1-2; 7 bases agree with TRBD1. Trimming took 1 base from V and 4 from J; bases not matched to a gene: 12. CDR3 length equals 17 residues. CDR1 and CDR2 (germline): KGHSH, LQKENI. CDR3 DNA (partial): TGTGCCAGCTCACCACGGTCAAGTCCAGGGGGACCCTATGGC. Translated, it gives CASSPRSSPGGPYG. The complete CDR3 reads CASSPRSSPGGPYGYTF.

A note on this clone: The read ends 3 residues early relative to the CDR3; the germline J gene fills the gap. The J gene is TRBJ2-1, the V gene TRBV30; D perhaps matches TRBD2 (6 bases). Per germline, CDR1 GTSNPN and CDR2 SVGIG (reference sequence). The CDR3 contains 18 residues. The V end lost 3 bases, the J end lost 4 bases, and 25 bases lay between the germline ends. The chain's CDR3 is CAWRWGLYGTGEYNEQFF. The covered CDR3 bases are TGTGCCTGGAGATGGGGTCTGTACGGGACGGGGGAGTACAATGAG.

The CDR3 is CASSLERGRVEKLFF. The covered CDR3 bases are TGTGCCAGCAGCTTAGAAAGGGGCCGAGTAGAGAAA. The rearrangement links TRBV7-9 to TRBJ1-4; possible D gene TRBD1, 5 bases. The read gets to within 3 residues of the CDR3 end, and the germline J gene fills in the rest. The V gene's germline CDR1 is SEHNR and CDR2 FQNEAQ (reference sequence). The CDR3 contains 15 residues.

The covered CDR3 bases are TGTGCCAGCAGTGGAGAATCGGGACAGGGGCTTGGC. Translation gives CASSGESGQGLG. The entire CDR3 is CASSGESGQGLGYTF. The genes are TRBV2 and TRBJ1-2; 10 bases align to TRBD1. The read ends 3 residues shy of where the CDR3 ends; the end is completed using the germline J gene. The germline V gene encodes CDR1 SNHLY and CDR2 FYNNEI. Unmatched junction bases numbered 9, after V lost 4 bases and J lost 7 bases. This CDR3 is 15 amino acids long.

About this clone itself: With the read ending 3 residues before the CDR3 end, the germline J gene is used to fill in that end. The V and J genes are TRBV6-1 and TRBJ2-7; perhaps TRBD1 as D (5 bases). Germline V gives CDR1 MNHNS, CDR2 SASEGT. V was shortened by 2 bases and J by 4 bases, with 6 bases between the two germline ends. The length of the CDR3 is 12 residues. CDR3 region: CASSEPGYEQYF. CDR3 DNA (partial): TGTGCCAGCAGTGAACCAGGGTACGAG.

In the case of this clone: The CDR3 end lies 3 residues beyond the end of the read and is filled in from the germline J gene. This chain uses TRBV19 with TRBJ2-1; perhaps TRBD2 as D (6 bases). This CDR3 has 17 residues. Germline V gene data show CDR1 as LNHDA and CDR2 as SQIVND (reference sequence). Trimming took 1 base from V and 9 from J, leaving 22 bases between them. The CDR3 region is CASSIGLASVREREQFF. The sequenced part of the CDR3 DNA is TGTGCCAGTAGTATAGGGTTGGCTAGCGTACGGGAACGTGAG.

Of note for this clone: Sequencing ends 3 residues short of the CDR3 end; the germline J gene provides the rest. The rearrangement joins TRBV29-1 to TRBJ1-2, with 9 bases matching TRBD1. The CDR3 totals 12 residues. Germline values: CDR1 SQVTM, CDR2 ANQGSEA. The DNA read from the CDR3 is TGCAGCGACCGGACAGGGGAGGGAGGC. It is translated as CSDRTGEGG. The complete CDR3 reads CSDRTGEGGYTF.

The CDR3: CASSSRRGQEYQPQHF. Incomplete CDR3 DNA: TGTGCCAGCAGCTCTCGCCGGGGACAGGAATATCAGCCC. This chain uses TRBV7-7 with TRBJ1-5; 8 nucleotides line up with TRBD1. The read comes to an end 3 residues before the CDR3 does, leaving the germline J gene to fill in the end. V lost 4 bases, J lost 5 bases, and 10 bases stayed unmatched. CDR1 is SSHAT, CDR2 FNYEAQ, per germline (reference sequence). There are 16 residues in the CDR3.

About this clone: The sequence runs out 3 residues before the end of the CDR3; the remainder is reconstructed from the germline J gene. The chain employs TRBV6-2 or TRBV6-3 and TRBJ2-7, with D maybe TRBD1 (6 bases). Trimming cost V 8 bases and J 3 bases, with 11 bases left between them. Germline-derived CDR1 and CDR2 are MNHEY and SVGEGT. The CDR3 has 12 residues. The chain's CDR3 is CASQDSNYEQYF. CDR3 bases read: TGTGCCAGCCAGGACAGCAACTACGAG.

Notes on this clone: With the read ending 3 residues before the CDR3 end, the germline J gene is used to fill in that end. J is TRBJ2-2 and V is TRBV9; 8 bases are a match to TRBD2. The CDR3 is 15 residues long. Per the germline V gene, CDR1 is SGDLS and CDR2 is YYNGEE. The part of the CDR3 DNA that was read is TGTGCCAGCAGCGTAGCTACTAGCGGAGGGAGGGTG. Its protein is CASSVATSGGRV. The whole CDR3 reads CASSVATSGGRVLFF.

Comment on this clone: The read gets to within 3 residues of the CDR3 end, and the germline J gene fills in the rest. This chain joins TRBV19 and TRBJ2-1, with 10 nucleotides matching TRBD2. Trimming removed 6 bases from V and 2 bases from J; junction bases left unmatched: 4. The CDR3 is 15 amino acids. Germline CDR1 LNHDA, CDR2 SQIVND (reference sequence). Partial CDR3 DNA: TGTGCCAGTAGGGGGGGACTAGCGACCTACAATGAG. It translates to CASRGGLATYNE. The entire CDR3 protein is CASRGGLATYNEQFF. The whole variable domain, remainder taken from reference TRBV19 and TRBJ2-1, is DGGITQSPKYLFRKEGQNVTLSCEQNLNHDAMYWYRQDPGQGLRLIYYSQIVNDFQKGDIAEGYSVSREKKESFPLTVTSAQKNPTAFYLCASRGGLATYNEQFFGPGTRLTVL.